This T cell receptor beta chain was profiled in a study of blood T cells in healthy people across ages. Study results and caveats: Changes seen in expanded clonotypes were possibly confounded by donor CMV status left unknown.

This clonotype came up a few times. Its antigen is unidentified. Trimming took 3 bases from V and 8 from J; bases not matched to a gene: 10. Germline V gives CDR1 DFQATT, CDR2 SNEGSKA (reference sequence). CDR3 length: 14 residues. Every participating donor contributed about 10 milliliters of peripheral blood through a draw. A sample-barcoded 5' primer and a J-beta primer mix were used in a second PCR of roughly 6 to 11 cycles. The template-switch adaptor was a 5' adaptor with 12 random nucleotides. It tagged each cDNA molecule. Any given sample supplied a minimum of 2.5 million CDR3-containing paired-end reads. TCRdb reanalysed the 5' RACE reads using MiXCR and keeps one entry per CDR3 protein. The table has about 1.5 million distinct CDR3 sequences, less than 45% seen once.

The chain combines TRBV20-1 with TRBJ2-1; 7 nucleotides agree with TRBD2. Input material: blood. This clonotype originated in a woman aged 18-29 years in good health. The CDR3 region has the DNA TGCAGTGCTAGTAGGGGACTACTATTCGATGAGCAGTTCTTC. It translates to CSASRGLLFDEQFF.